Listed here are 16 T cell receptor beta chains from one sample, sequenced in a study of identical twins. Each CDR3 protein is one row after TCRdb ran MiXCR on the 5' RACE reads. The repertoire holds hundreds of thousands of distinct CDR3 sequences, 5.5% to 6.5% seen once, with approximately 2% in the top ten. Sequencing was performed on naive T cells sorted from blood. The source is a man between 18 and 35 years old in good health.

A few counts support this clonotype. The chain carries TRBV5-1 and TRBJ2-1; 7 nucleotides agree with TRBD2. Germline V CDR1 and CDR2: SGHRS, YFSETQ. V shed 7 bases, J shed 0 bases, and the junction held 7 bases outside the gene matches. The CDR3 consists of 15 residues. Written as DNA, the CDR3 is TGCGCCAGCCGAGTTCCTAGCGGCTCCTACAATGAGCAGTTCTTC. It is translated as CASRVPSGSYNEQFF.

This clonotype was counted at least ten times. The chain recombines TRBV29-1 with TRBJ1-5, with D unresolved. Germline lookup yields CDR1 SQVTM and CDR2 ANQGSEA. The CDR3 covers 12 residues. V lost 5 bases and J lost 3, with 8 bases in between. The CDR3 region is CSVLADNQPQHF. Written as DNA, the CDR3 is TGCAGCGTTCTGGCCGACAATCAGCCCCAGCATTTT.

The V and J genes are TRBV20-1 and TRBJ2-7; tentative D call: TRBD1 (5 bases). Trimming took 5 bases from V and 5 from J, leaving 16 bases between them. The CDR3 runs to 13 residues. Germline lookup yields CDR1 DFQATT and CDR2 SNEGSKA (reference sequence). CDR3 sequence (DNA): TGCAGTGCTGGACATAGGGTTGCTAACGAGCAGTACTTC. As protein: CSAGHRVANEQYF.

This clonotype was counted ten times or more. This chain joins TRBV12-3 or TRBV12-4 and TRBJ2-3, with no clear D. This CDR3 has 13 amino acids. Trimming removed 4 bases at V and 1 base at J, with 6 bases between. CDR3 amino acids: CASSSRRTDTQYF. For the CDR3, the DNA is TGTGCCAGCAGTTCAAGACGCACAGATACGCAGTATTTT.

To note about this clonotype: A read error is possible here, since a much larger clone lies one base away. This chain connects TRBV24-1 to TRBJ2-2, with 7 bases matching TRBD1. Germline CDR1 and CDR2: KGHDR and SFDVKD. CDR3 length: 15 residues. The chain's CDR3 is CAASVTGLSTGELFF. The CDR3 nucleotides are TGTGCCGCCAGTGTGACAGGGCTGAGCACCGGGGAGCTGTTTTTT.

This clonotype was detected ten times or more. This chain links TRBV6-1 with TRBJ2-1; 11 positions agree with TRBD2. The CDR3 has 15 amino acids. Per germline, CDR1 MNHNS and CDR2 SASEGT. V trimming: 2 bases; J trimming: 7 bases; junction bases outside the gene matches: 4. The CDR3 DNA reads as TGTGCCAGCAGTGAACTAGCGGGAGGCCAAAATGAGCAGTTCTTC. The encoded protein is CASSELAGGQNEQFF.

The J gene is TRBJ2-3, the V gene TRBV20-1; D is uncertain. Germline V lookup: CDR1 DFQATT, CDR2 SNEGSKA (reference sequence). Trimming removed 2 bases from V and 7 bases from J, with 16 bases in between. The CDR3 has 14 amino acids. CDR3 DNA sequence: TGCAGTGCTAGATCAACCCGGTGGGGAAATACGCAGTATTTT. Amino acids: CSARSTRWGNTQYF.

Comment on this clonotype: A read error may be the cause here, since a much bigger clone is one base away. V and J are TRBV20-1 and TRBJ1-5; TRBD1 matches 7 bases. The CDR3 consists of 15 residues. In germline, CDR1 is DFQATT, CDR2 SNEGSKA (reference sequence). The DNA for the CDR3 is TGCAGTGCGGACGAGAGCCTAGGGGGCTTTCAGACCCAGCATTTT. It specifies CSADESLGGFQTQHF.

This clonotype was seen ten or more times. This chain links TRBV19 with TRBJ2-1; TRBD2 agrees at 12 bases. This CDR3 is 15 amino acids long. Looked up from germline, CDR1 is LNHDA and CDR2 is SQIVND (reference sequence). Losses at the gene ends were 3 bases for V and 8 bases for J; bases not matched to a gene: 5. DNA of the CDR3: TGTGCCAGTAGTATTTGGACTAGCGGGATCGATGAGCAGTTCTTC. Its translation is CASSIWTSGIDEQFF.

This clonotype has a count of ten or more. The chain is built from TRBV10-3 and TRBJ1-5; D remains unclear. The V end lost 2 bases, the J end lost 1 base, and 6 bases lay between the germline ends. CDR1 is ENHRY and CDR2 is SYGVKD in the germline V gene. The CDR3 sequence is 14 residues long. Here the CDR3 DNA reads TGTGCCATCAGTGAGCTGGACAGCAATCAGCCCCAGCATTTT. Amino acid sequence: CAISELDSNQPQHF.

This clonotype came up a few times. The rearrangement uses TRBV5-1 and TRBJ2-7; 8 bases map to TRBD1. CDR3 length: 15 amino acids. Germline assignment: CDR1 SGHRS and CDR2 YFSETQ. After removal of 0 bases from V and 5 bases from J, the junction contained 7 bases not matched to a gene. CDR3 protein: CASSLGGQGFDEQYV. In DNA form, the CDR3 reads TGCGCCAGCAGCTTGGGAGGACAGGGATTCGACGAGCAGTACGTC.

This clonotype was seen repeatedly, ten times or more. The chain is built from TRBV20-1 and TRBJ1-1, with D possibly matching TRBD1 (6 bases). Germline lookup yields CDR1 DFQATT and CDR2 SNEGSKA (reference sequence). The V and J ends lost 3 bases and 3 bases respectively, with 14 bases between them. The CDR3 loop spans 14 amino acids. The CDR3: CSARDRGYYTEAFF. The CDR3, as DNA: TGCAGTGCTAGGGACAGAGGATATTACACTGAAGCTTTCTTT.

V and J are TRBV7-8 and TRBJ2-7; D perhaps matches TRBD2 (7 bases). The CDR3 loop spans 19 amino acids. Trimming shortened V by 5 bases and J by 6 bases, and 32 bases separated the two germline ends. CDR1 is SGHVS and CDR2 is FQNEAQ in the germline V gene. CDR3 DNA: TGTGCCAGCAGCAACCTAAAACCAGGACAGCGGGGCGCGGTTGTCGAGCAGTACGTC. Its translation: CASSNLKPGQRGAVVEQYV.

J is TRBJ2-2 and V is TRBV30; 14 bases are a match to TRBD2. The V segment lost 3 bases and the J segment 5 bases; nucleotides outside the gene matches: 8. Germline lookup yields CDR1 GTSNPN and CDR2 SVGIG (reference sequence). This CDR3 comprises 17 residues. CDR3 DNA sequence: TGTGCCTGGAGCCCGGGACTAGCGGGAGCCGGGACCGGGGAGCTGTTTTTT. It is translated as CAWSPGLAGAGTGELFF. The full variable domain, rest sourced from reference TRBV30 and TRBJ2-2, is SQTIHQWPATLVQPVGSPLSLECTVEGTSNPNLYWYRQAAGRGLQLLFYSVGIGQISSEVPQNLSASRPQDRQFILSSKKLLLSDSGFYLCAWSPGLAGAGTGELFFGEGSRLTVL.

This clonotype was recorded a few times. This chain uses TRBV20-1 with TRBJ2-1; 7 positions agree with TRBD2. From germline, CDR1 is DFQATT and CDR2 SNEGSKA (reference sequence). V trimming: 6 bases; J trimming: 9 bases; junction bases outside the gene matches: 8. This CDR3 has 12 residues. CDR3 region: CSATSGLIEQFF. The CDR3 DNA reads TGCAGTGCAACCTCGGGACTAATTGAGCAGTTCTTC.

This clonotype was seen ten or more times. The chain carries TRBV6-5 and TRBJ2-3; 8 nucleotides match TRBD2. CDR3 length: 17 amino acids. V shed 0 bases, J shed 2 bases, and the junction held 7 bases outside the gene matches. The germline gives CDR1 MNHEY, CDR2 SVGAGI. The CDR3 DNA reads TGTGCCAGCAGTTACTCGGGGCTAGCGGGTGCCACAGATACGCAGTATTTT. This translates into CASSYSGLAGATDTQYF.